This T cell receptor beta chain appears in the sequencing data of a study of T cell repertoires in cytomegalovirus infection. V was pared by 6 bases and J by 6 bases, with 15 bases between. CDR1 MNHEY and CDR2 SVGEGT come from the germline V gene. CDR3 length equals 15 residues. One entry per CDR3 protein, called by TCRdb with MiXCR from the reads. The sample has some 400,000 distinct CDR3 sequences, approximately 31% seen once; the top ten hold approximately 14%. This TCR was recovered from a human donor in good health (CMV status not recorded). Some clones in this sample may be carry-over from other donors' samples. The sequencing input was PBMCs. The gene calls are TRBV6-2 or TRBV6-3 and TRBJ1-6; a possible D gene is TRBD1 (6 bases). The CDR3: CASSLPDRFNSPLHF. In DNA, the CDR3 is TGTGCCAGCAGCCTCCCGGACAGATTTAATTCACCCCTCCACTTT.